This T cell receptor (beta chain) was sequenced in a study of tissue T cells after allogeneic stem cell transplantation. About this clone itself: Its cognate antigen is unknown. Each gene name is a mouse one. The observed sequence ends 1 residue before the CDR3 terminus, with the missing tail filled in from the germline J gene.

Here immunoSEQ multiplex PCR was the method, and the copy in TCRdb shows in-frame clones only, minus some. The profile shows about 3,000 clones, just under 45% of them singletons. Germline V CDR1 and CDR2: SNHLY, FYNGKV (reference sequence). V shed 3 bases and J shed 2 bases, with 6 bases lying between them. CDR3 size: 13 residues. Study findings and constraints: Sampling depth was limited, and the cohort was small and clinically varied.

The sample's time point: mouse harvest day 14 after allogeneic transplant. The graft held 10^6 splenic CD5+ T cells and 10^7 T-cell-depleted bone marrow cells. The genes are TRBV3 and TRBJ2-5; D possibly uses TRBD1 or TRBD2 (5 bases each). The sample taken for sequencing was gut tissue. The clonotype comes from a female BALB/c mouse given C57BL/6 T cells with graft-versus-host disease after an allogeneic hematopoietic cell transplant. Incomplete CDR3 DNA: TGTGCCAGCAGCTTTGGGACCCAAGACACCCAGTAC. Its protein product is CASSFGTQDTQY. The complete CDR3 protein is CASSFGTQDTQYF.